The entry that follows covers one TCR beta chain sequence. The sample comes from a study of blood T cell repertoires in COVID-19. Study overall: Acute and convalescent COVID-19 specimens originated in the United States, Italy and Spain. T cells, B-cell-depleted T cells, or PBMCs supplied cDNA or gDNA.

Per germline, CDR1 SQVTM and CDR2 ANQGSEA. The V segment lost 7 bases and the J segment 5 bases; nucleotides outside the gene matches: 5. The CDR3 runs to 12 residues. In the original workflow: Reference gene primer amplification yielded estimated nucleated cell counts. Measured with immunoSEQ multiplex PCR; TCRdb has only the in-frame clones, and not every one. V and J calls and clone size are copied from that table; D and trimming were computed from the DNA. The data hold 95,000 to 150,000 clones, with 70% to 85% observed a single time. The chain links TRBV29-1 to TRBJ2-7; TRBD1 aligns across 10 bases. This TCR was recovered from a woman in her 70s with acute or convalescent COVID-19. Sequenced input: peripheral blood. CDR3 nucleotide sequence: TGCAGCGCCCGGACAGGGGGGAACGAGCAGTACTTC. Encoded protein: CSARTGGNEQYF.